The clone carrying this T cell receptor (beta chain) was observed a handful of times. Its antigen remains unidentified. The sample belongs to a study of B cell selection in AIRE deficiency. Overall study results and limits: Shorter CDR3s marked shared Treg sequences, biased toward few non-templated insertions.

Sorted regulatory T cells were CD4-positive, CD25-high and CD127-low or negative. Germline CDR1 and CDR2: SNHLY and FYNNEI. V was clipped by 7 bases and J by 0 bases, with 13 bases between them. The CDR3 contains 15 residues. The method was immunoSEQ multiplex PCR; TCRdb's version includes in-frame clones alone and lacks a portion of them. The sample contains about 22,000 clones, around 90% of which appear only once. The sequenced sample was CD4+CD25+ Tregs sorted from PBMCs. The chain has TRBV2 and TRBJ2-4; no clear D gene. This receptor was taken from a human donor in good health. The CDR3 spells CASTPGWVAKNIQYF. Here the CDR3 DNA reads TGTGCCAGCACCCCAGGTTGGGTAGCCAAAAACATTCAGTACTTC.